This record concerns one TCR beta chain sequence. What it binds is not known. This entry is derived from a study of cytomegalovirus exposure and HLA in healthy donors. Study as a whole: One earlier analysis, a look at about 179 million T cells, found almost 120 million unique TCR beta sequences. General study results and limits: An apparent linkage of common viral pathogens to several of the most significant clusters emerged in a later analysis.

Amplification used 60 Vbeta primers and 13 Jbeta primers. Some clones are missing from TCRdb's copy, which holds only in-frame ones; the method was immunoSEQ multiplex PCR. The sample yields about 110,000 clones, about 80% seen once. The material sequenced was PBMCs. This clonotype was sampled from a woman aged 45-65 years in good health and CMV-seropositive.

The CDR3 sequence: CASGLAGTGGQETQYF. CDR3 bases: TGTGCTAGTGGTTTGGCCGGGACAGGGGGCCAAGAGACCCAGTACTTC. The chain employs TRBV12-5 and TRBJ2-5; 11 nucleotides line up with TRBD1. This CDR3 comprises 16 residues. J gave up 1 base and V 1 base, and 2 bases lay outside the gene matches. Germline lookup yields CDR1 LGHNT and CDR2 FRNRAP.